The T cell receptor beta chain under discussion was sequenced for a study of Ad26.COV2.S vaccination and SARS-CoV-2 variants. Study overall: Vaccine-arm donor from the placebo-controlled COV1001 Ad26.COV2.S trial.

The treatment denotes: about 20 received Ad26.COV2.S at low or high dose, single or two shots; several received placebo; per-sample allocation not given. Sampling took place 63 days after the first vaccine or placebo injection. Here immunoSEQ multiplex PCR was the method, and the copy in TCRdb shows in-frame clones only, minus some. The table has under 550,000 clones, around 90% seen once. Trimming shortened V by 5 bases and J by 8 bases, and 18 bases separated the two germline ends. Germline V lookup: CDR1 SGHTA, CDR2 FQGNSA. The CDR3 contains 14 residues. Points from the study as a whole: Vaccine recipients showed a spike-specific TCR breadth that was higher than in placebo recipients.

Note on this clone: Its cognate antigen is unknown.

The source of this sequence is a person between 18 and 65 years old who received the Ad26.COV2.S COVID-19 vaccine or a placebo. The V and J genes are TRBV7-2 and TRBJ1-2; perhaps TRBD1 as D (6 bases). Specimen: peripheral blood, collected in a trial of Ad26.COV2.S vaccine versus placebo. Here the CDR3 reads CASSPGGQGWGYTF. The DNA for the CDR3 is TGTGCCAGCAGCCCGGGGGGGCAGGGATGGGGCTACACCTTC.